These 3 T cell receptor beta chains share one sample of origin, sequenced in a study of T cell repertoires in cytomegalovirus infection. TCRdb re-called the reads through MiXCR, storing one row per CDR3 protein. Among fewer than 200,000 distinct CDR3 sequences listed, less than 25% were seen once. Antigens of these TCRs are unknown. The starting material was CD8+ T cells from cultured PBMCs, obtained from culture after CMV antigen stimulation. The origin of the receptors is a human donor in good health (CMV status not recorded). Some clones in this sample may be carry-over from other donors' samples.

CDR3 loop: CASSFVQGAEETQYF. For the CDR3, the DNA is TGTGCCAGCAGCTTTGTGCAGGGGGCCGAAGAGACCCAGTACTTC. The rearrangement joins TRBV7-2 to TRBJ2-5, with 8 nucleotides matching TRBD1. There are 15 residues in the CDR3. Losses at the gene ends were 3 bases for V and 3 bases for J; bases not matched to a gene: 6. The V gene's germline CDR1 is SGHTA and CDR2 FQGNSA. Full variable domain (outside the CDR3, taken from reference TRBV7-2 and TRBJ2-5): GAGVSQSPSNKVTEKGKDVELRCDPISGHTALYWYRQSLGQGLEFLIYFQGNSAPDKSGLPSDRFSAERTGGSVSTLTIQRTQQEDSAVYLCASSFVQGAEETQYFGPGTRLLVL.

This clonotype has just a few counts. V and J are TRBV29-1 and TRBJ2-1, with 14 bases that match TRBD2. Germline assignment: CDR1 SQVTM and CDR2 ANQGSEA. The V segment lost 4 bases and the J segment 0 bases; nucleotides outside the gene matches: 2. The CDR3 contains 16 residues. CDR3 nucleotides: TGCAGCGTTGGAGGGACTAGCGGGAGCTCCTACAATGAGCAGTTCTTC. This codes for CSVGGTSGSSYNEQFF.

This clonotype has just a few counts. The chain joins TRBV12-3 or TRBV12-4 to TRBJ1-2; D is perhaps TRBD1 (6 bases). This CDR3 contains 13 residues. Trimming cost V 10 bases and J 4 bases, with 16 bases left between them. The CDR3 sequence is CATDGDTFYGYTF. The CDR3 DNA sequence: TGTGCCACTGACGGGGACACCTTCTATGGCTACACCTTC.